This T cell receptor (beta chain) comes out of a study of graft-versus-host responses after intestinal transplantation. In the study overall: Anti-thymocyte globulin was used for induction in all recipients, who then took tacrolimus and steroids for roughly three years.

The germline CDR1 and CDR2 sequences are MDHEN and SYDVKM. V was shortened by 2 bases and J by 4 bases, with 11 bases between the two germline ends. The CDR3 has 14 amino acids. Remarks on this clone: Its antigen is unknown.

Here immunoSEQ multiplex PCR was the method, and the copy in TCRdb shows in-frame clones only, minus some. This sample has about 120,000 clones, with 90% found just once. Sequencing was performed on unstimulated CD4+ T cells sorted from spleen or lymph node cells, taken before intestinal transplant. V is TRBV28 and J is TRBJ1-1, with a possible D match to TRBD1 (6 bases). The clonotype was recovered from a human donor who received an intestinal transplant. The CDR3 sequence: CASSLTGSRTEAFF. CDR3 in DNA: TGTGCCAGCAGTTTAACAGGGAGCCGCACTGAAGCTTTCTTT.